This TCR beta chain derives from a study of radiotherapy plus CTLA-4 blockade in lung cancer. Measured with immunoSEQ multiplex PCR; TCRdb has only the in-frame clones, and not every one. Of 60,000 to 65,000 clones listed, approximately 80% are singletons. Germline CDR1 SGHTA, CDR2 FQGNSA. CDR3 length: 17 residues. Trimming cost V 2 bases and J 4 bases; bases outside gene matches: 11. V is TRBV7-2 and J is TRBJ2-3; 8 bases map to TRBD2. This receptor was taken from a human donor with non-small cell lung cancer who had a complete response to radiotherapy plus ipilimumab. Here the sequenced sample was peripheral blood, taken from a patient treated with radiotherapy plus ipilimumab. The CDR3 is CASSLKGWAGGPDTQYF. Written as DNA, the CDR3 is TGTGCCAGCAGCTTAAAGGGGTGGGCGGGAGGTCCAGATACGCAGTATTTT.